The next 7 T cell receptor beta chains were all read from a single sample in a study of beta chain features in type 1 diabetes. Expressed TCRB transcripts got sequenced, as all isolated RNA was reverse transcribed. Profiling relied on immunoSEQ multiplex PCR, and the TCRdb table lists in-frame clones only, not all of them. The table records roughly 610,000 clones, roughly a sixth of them present only once. Source material: naive CD4+ T cells from blood. The receptors originated from a man aged 18 to 30 in good health.

There are a few counts of this clone. The chain carries TRBV4-2 and TRBJ2-1; no definite D call. The V and J ends lost 1 base and 9 bases respectively, with 10 bases between them. The CDR3 has 13 residues. Germline CDR1 reads LGHNA; CDR2 reads YNFKEQ. The CDR3 coding sequence is TGTGCCAGCAGCCAAGGAGGCCGCGGTGAGCAGTTCTTC. It specifies CASSQGGRGEQFF.

This chain joins TRBV18 and TRBJ2-7, with 8 bases that match TRBD1. V gave up 10 bases and J gave up 2 bases; unmatched junction bases: 13. The CDR3 is 15 residues long. Germline lookup yields CDR1 KGHSH and CDR2 LQKENI. The CDR3 DNA follows: TGTGCCACCGAGACCTACGACAGGGGAACCTACGAGCAGTACTTC. It encodes CATETYDRGTYEQYF.

This clone was found a few times. The rearrangement joins TRBV18 to TRBJ2-5; tentative D call: TRBD1 (6 bases). CDR1 KGHSH and CDR2 LQKENI come from the germline V gene. V dropped 3 bases and J dropped 1 base, with 15 bases sitting between them. CDR3 size: 16 residues. The CDR3 loop is CASSPTLGGSQETQYF. In DNA form, the CDR3 reads TGTGCCAGCTCACCCACCCTAGGGGGATCCCAAGAGACCCAGTACTTC.

This rearrangement joins TRBV12-5 to TRBJ2-2, with 8 bases matching TRBD1. Germline CDR1 is LGHNT and CDR2 is FRNRAP. CDR3 length: 15 residues. Trimming removed 2 bases from V and 7 bases from J; junction bases left unmatched: 6. CDR3 protein: CASGLLQGALGELFF. For the CDR3, the DNA is TGTGCTAGTGGTTTGTTGCAGGGGGCCCTCGGGGAGCTGTTTTTT.

The chain links TRBV9 to TRBJ1-1, with 7 bases matching TRBD1. V lost 3 bases and J lost 1; bases outside the gene matches: 3. Germline V gives CDR1 SGDLS, CDR2 YYNGEE. The CDR3 sequence is 14 residues long. CDR3 in amino acids: CASSAKGANTEAFF. The CDR3 coding sequence is TGTGCCAGCAGCGCGAAGGGGGCGAACACTGAAGCTTTCTTT.

This clone was counted only a few times. This chain joins TRBV27 and TRBJ2-7; 9 bases are a match to TRBD1. The CDR3 is 15 amino acids. The germline V gene has CDR1 MNHEY and CDR2 SMNVEV (reference sequence). Losses at the gene ends were 4 bases for V and 3 bases for J; bases not matched to a gene: 7. CDR3 DNA sequence: TGTGCCAGCAGTTCTGCCGGGACAGGGTACTACGAGCAGTACTTC. Translation: CASSSAGTGYYEQYF.

This clone appeared a few times. The chain combines TRBV7-3 with TRBJ2-5; maybe TRBD2 (6 bases). Deletions cut 0 bases from V and 4 bases from J, with 15 bases between. There are 16 residues in the CDR3. The germline gives CDR1 SGHTA, CDR2 FQGTGA. The CDR3 DNA is TGTGCCAGCAGCTTAACCCAACGGGGAGGTGGAGAGACCCAGTACTTC. It codes for CASSLTQRGGGETQYF.